These 2 T cell receptor beta chains came from one sample sequenced in a study of shared clonotypes between healthy human individuals. Sequencing was performed with immunoSEQ multiplex PCR; in TCRdb, only in-frame clones are kept and a portion is missing. The data show some 1.5 million clones, approximately 96% seen once. The sequenced sample was naive CD4+ T cells sorted from blood. Stated subset: CD45RA+ positively selected. Receptors were obtained from a man younger than 40 in good health.

V and J are TRBV18 and TRBJ2-3; 7 nucleotides align to TRBD2. The germline CDR1 and CDR2 sequences are KGHSH and LQKENI. The length of the CDR3 is 17 residues. Trimming cost V 8 bases and J 0 bases; bases outside gene matches: 14. CDR3 nucleotides: TGTGCCAGCACCCCGGCCCGGCTAGCGGTTAGCACAGATACGCAGTATTTT. Translation gives CASTPARLAVSTDTQYF.

This clone was detected only once. The chain combines TRBV5-1 with TRBJ2-1; D not certain. The CDR3 sequence is 15 residues long. The germline gives CDR1 SGHRS, CDR2 YFSETQ. V was trimmed by 1 base and J by 0 bases, leaving 8 bases between them. CDR3 coding DNA: TGCGCCAGCAGCTTGCGGATTAGCTCCTACAATGAGCAGTTCTTC. This gives the protein CASSLRISSYNEQFF.